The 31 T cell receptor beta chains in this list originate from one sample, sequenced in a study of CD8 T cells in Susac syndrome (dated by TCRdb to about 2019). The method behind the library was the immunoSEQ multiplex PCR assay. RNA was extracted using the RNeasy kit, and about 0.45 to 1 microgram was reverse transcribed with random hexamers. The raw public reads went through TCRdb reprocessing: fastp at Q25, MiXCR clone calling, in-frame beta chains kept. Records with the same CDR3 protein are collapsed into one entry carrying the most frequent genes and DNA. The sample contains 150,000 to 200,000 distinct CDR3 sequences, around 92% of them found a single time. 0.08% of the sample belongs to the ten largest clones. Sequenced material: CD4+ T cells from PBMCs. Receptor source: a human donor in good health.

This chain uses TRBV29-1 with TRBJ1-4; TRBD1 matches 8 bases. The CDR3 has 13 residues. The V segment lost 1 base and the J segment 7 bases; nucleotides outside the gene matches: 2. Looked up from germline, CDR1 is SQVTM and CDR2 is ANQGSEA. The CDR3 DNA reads TGCAGCGTTGAAGGGACAGGGAGTGAAAAACTGTTTTTT. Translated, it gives CSVEGTGSEKLFF.

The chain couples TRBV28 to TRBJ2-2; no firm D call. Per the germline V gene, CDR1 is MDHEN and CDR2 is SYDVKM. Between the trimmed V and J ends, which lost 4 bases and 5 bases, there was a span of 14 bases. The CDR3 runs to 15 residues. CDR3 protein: CASSSPPSGTGELFF. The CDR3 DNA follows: TGTGCCAGCAGTTCGCCTCCCTCCGGGACCGGGGAGCTGTTTTTT.

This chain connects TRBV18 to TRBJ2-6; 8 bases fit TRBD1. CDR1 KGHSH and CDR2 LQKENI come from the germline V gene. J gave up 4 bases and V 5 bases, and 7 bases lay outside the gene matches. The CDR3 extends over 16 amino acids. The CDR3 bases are TGTGCCAGCTCATCGAACAGGGGGACCGGGGCCAACGTCCTGACTTTC. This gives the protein CASSSNRGTGANVLTF.

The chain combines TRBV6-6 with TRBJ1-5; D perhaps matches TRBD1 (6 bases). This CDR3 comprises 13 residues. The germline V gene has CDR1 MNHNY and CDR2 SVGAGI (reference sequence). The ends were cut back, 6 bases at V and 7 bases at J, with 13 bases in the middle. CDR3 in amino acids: CASSLTGEQPQHF. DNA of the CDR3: TGTGCCAGCAGCCTGACAGGCGAACAGCCCCAGCATTTT.

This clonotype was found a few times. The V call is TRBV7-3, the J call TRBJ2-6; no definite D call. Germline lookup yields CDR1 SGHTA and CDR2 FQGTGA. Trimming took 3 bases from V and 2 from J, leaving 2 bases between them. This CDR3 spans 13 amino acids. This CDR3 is CASSLAGANVLTF. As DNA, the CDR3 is TGTGCCAGCAGCTTGGCTGGGGCCAACGTCCTGACTTTC. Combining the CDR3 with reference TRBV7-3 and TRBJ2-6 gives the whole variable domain GAGVSQTPSNKVTEKGKYVELRCDPISGHTALYWYRQSLGQGPEFLIYFQGTGAADDSGLPNDRFFAVRPEGSVSTLKIQRTERGDSAVYLCASSLAGANVLTFGAGSRLTVL.

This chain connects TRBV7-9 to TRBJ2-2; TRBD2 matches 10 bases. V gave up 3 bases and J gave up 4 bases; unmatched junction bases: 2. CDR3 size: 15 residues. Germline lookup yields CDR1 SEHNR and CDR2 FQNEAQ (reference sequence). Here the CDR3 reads CASSFTSGTTGELFF. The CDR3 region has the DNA TGTGCCAGCAGCTTTACTAGCGGGACCACCGGGGAGCTGTTTTTT.

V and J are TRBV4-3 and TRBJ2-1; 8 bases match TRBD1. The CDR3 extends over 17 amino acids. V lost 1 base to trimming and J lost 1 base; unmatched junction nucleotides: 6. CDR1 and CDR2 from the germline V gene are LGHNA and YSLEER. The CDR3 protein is CASSQGTGSKSYNEQFF. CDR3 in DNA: TGCGCCAGCAGCCAAGGGACAGGGAGTAAGTCCTACAATGAGCAGTTCTTC.

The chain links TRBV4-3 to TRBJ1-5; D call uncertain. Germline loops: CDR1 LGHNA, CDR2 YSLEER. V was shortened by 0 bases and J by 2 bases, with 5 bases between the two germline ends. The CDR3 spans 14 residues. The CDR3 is CASSQEARNQPQHF. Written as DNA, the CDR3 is TGCGCCAGCAGCCAAGAAGCGCGCAATCAGCCCCAGCATTTT.

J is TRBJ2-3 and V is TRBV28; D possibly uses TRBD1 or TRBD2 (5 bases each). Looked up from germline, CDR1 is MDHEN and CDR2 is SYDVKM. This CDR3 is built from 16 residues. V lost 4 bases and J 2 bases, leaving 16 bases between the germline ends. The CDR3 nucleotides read TGTGCCAGCAGTTCCAATACGAGGGGTTACACAGATACGCAGTATTTT. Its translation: CASSSNTRGYTDTQYF.

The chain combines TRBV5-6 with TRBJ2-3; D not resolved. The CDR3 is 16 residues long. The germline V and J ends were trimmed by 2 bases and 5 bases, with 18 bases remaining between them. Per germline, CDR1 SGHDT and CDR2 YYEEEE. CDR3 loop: CASSFRLKDDGDTQYF. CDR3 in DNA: TGTGCCAGCAGCTTCCGACTGAAGGATGATGGAGATACGCAGTATTTT.

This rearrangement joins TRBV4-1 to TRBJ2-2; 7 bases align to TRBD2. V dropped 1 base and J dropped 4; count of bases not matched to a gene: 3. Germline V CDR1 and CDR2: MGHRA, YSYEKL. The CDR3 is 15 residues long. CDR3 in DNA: TGCGCCAGCAGCCAAGTAGGGAGGGGCACCGGGGAGCTGTTTTTT. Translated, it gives CASSQVGRGTGELFF.

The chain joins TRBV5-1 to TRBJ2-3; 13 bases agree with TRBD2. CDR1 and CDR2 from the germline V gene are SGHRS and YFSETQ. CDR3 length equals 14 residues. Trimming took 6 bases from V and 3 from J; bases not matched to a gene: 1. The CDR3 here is CASTTSGRTDTQYF. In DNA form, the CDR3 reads TGCGCCAGCACGACTAGCGGGAGGACAGATACGCAGTATTTT.

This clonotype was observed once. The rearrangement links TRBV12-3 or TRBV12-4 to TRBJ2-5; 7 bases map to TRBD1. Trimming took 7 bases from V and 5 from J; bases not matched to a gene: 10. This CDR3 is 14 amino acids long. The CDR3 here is CASNPTGVGETQYF. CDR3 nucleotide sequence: TGTGCCAGCAACCCAACAGGGGTTGGGGAGACCCAGTACTTC.

The CDR3 region is CASSLGRGVDTQYF. CDR3 DNA sequence: TGTGCCAGCAGCTTGGGCAGGGGGGTCGATACGCAGTATTTT. The chain recombines TRBV7-9 with TRBJ2-3; the D gene is possibly TRBD1 (7 bases). V was cut by 3 bases and J by 6 bases, with 13 bases left in between. CDR3 length equals 14 residues. From germline, CDR1 is SEHNR and CDR2 FQNEAQ (reference sequence).

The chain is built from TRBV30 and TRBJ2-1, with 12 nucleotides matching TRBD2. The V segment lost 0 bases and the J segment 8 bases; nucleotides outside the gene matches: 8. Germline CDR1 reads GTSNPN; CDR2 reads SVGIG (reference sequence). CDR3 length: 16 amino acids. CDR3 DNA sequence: TGTGCCTGGAGTGTACGTGAGACTAGCGGGAGATATGAGCAGTTCTTC. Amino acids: CAWSVRETSGRYEQFF.

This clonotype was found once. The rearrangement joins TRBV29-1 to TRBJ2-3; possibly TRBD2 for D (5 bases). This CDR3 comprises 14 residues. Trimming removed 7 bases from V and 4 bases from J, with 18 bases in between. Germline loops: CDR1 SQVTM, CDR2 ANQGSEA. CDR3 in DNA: TGCAGCGGTCTCCCTCGGGGAAACCCAGATACGCAGTATTTT. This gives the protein CSGLPRGNPDTQYF.

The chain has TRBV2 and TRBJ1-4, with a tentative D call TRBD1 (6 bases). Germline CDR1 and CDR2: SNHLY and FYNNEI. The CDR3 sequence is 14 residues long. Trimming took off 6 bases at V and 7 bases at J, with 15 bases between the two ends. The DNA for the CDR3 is TGTGCCAGCAGGGACAGCAACCGGCGTGAAAAACTGTTTTTT. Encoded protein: CASRDSNRREKLFF.

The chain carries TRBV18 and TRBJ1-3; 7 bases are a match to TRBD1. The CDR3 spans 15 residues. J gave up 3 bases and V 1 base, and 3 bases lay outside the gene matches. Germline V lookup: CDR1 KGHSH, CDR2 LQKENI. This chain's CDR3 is CASSPRQGFGNTIYF. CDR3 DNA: TGTGCCAGCTCACCACGACAGGGCTTTGGAAACACCATATATTTT.

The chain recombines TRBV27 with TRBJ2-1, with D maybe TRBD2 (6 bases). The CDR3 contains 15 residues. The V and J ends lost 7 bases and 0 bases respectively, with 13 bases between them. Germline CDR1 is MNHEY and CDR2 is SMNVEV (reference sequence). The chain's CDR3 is CASTIADPSYNEQFF. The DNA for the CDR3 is TGTGCCAGCACCATAGCGGACCCCTCCTACAATGAGCAGTTCTTC.

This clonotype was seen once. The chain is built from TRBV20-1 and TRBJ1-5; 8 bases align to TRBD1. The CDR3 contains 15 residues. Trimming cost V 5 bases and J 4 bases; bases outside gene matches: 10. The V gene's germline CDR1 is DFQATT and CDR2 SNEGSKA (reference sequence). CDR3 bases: TGCAGTGCTCCTAGGACAGGGAACTCGAATCAGCCCCAGCATTTT. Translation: CSAPRTGNSNQPQHF.

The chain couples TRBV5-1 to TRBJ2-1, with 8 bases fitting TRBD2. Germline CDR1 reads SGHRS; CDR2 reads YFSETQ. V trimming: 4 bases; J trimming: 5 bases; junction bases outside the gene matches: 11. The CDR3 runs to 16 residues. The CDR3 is CASSPQVSGIHNEQFF. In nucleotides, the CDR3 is TGCGCCAGCAGCCCCCAAGTTAGCGGGATCCACAATGAGCAGTTCTTC.

As DNA, the CDR3 is TGTGCCAGCAGCCTCGTCGGCGCAGGCTTCACAGATACGCAGTATTTT. It codes for CASSLVGAGFTDTQYF. The V gene is TRBV7-2, the J gene TRBJ2-3; D call uncertain. This CDR3 is built from 16 residues. CDR1 SGHTA and CDR2 FQGNSA come from the germline V gene. V lost 5 bases and J lost 2, with 17 bases in between.

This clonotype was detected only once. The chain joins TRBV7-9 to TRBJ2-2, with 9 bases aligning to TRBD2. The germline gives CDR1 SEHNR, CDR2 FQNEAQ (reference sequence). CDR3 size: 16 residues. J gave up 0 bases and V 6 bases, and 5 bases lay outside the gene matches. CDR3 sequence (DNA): TGTGCCAGCAGTCGAAGCGGGGGGACGAACACCGGGGAGCTGTTTTTT. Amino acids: CASSRSGGTNTGELFF. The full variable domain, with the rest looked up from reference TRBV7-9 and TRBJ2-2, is DTGVSQNPRHKITKRGQNVTFRCDPISEHNRLYWYRQTLGQGPEFLTYFQNEAQLEKSRLLSDRFSAERPKGSFSTLEIQRTEQGDSAMYLCASSRSGGTNTGELFFGEGSRLTVL.

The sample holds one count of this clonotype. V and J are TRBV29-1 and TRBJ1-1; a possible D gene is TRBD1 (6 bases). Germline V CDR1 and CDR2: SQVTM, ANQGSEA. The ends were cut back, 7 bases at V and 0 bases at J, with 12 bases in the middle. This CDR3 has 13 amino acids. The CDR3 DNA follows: TGCAGCGCCGCGGGACACATGAACACTGAAGCTTTCTTT. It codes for CSAAGHMNTEAFF.

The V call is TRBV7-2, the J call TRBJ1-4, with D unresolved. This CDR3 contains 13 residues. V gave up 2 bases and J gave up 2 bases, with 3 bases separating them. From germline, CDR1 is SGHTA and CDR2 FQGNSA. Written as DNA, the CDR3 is TGTGCCAGCAGCTTACCGACTAATGAAAAACTGTTTTTT. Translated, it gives CASSLPTNEKLFF. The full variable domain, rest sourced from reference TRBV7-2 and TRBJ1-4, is GAGVSQSPSNKVTEKGKDVELRCDPISGHTALYWYRQSLGQGLEFLIYFQGNSAPDKSGLPSDRFSAERTGGSVSTLTIQRTQQEDSAVYLCASSLPTNEKLFFGSGTQLSVL.

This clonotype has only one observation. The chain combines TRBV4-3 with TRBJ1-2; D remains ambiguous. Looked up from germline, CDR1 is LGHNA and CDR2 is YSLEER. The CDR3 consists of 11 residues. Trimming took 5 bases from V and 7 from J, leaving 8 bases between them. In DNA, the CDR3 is TGCGCCAGCAGCTTTGACGGTGGCTACACCTTC. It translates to CASSFDGGYTF.

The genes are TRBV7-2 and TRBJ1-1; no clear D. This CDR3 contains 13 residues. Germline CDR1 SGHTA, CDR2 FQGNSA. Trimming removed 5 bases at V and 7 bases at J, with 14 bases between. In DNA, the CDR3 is TGTGCCAGCAGCCCTTTTAATCGGGTTGAAGCTTTCTTT. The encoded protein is CASSPFNRVEAFF.

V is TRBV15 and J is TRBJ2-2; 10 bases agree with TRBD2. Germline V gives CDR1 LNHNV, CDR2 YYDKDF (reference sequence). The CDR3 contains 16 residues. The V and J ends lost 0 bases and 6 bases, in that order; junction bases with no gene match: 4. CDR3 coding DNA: TGTGCCACCAGCAGAGAGTATGGACTAGCGGCCGGGGAGCTGTTTTTT. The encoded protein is CATSREYGLAAGELFF.

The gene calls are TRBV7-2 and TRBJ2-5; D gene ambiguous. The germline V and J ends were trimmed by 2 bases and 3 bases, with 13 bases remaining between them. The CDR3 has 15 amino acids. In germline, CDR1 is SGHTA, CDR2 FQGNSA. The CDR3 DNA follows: TGTGCCAGCAGCTTAAGCCCACTCCAAAAAGAGACCCAGTACTTC. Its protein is CASSLSPLQKETQYF.

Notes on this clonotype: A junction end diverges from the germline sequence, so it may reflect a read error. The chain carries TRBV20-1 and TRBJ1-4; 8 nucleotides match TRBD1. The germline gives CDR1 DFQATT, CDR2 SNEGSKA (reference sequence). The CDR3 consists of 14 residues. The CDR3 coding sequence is TGCAGTGCTACCCGGACAGGGTTCAATGAGAAACTGTTTTTT. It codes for CSATRTGFNEKLFF.

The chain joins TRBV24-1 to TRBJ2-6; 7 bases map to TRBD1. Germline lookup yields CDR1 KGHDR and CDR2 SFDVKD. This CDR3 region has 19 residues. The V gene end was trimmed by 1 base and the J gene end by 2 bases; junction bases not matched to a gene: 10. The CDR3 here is CATSDFKAGGSAGANVLTF. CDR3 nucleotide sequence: TGTGCCACCAGTGATTTTAAGGCAGGGGGTTCGGCTGGGGCCAACGTCCTGACTTTC.